A selection of T cell receptor beta chains follows, all from one sample in a study of blood T cell repertoires in COVID-19. The method was immunoSEQ multiplex PCR; TCRdb's version includes in-frame clones alone and lacks a portion of them. The data show 70,000 to 100,000 clones, roughly 91% seen once. The sequenced material came from peripheral blood. These receptors were obtained from a woman aged 80 or older with active COVID-19. CDR3s include the opening cysteine and the closing phenylalanine or tryptophan. The D gene is left open where the match is weak. Expanded clones are given a class, and other clones once, few, many or no size at all.

abundance,j_gene,d_gene,v_gene,CDR3nt,CDR3aa
NA,TRBJ2-1,NA,TRBV4-3,TGCGCCAGCAGCCAAGATACCGGGAGCAATGAGCAGTTCTTC,CASSQDTGSNEQFF
NA,TRBJ1-1,NA,TRBV12-3/TRBV12-4,TGTGCCAGCGCCACAGGTGGCACTGAAGCTTTCTTT,CASATGGTEAFF
NA,TRBJ2-7,NA,TRBV27,TGTGCCAGCAGTTATGGCGCGAGGAGCTCCTACGAGCAGTACTTC,CASSYGARSSYEQYF
NA,TRBJ1-1,NA,TRBV12-5,TGTGCTAGTGCCTGGGGGGTACTCACTGAAGCTTTCTTT,CASAWGVLTEAFF
NA,TRBJ1-2,NA,TRBV10-1,TGCGCCAAGGTAATACAGGGTGGTGGCTACACCTTC,CAKVIQGGGYTF
NA,TRBJ1-1,TRBD1,TRBV6-5,TGTGCCAGCAACAAAGGACAGGGCACTGAAGCTTTCTTT,CASNKGQGTEAFF
NA,TRBJ2-7,NA,TRBV30,TGTGCCTGGAGTGGGAGCCGGGGTGAGCAGTACTTC,CAWSGSRGEQYF
NA,TRBJ2-7,TRBD2,TRBV5-8,TGTGCCAGCAGCTTGCGTGCAGCGGGAGGGGGCGAGCAGTACTTC,CASSLRAAGGGEQYF
once,TRBJ2-7,TRBD2,TRBV19,TGTGCCAGTGGGGGGCTAGCGGGAGTGAGCGAGCAGTACTTC,CASGGLAGVSEQYF
NA,TRBJ2-6,TRBD2,TRBV18,TGTGCCAGCTCACCCATTGGACTAGCGGGAGTCGCAGGGGCCAACGTCCTGACTTTC,CASSPIGLAGVAGANVLTF
NA,TRBJ2-7,NA,TRBV20-1,TGCAGTGCTACTAGCCGCGAGCAGTACTTC,CSATSREQYF
NA,TRBJ2-1,TRBD2,TRBV5-4,TGTGCCAGCAGCTCCCCGGCCGGGACTAGCGGATACAATGAGCAGTTCTTC,CASSSPAGTSGYNEQFF
NA,TRBJ2-3,TRBD2,TRBV29-1,TGCAGCGTTGAAGATTTGGCGGGAGCCTCCACAGATACGCAGTATTTT,CSVEDLAGASTDTQYF
NA,TRBJ2-1,TRBD2,TRBV5-1,TGCGCCAGCAGCGTTGGGACTAGTTGGGGCAATGAGCAGTTCTTC,CASSVGTSWGNEQFF
NA,TRBJ2-5,TRBD1,TRBV5-6,TGTGCCAGCAGCTTTCGGACAGGTAATCAAGAGACCCAGTACTTC,CASSFRTGNQETQYF
NA,TRBJ2-3,TRBD2,TRBV10-3,TGTGCCATCAGTGAGTCCAGCGGGAGGTCAGATACGCAGTATTTT,CAISESSGRSDTQYF
NA,TRBJ2-7,NA,TRBV4-3,TGCGCCAGCAGCCAAGATCGGGGGTCCTCCTACGAGCAGTACTTC,CASSQDRGSSYEQYF
NA,TRBJ2-7,TRBD1,TRBV27,TGTGCCAGCAGCTCCGACGCGCGGACAGGGGATAAAGAGCAGTACTTC,CASSSDARTGDKEQYF
NA,TRBJ2-3,TRBD2,TRBV10-3,TGTGCCATCAGTGTAGGACTAGCGGGCGCAGATACGCAGTATTTT,CAISVGLAGADTQYF
NA,TRBJ2-1,TRBD2,TRBV7-2,TGTGCCAGCAGCTCGGGACTAGCGGGGTTGAATGAGCAGTTCTTC,CASSSGLAGLNEQFF
NA,TRBJ1-2,TRBD1,TRBV18,TGTGCCAGCTCCCAAACGAGAGACAGGGGCCATGGCTACACCTTC,CASSQTRDRGHGYTF
NA,TRBJ2-1,NA,TRBV9,TGTGCCAGCAGCGTACCCCCCTTCGGAGGTGAGCAGTTCTTC,CASSVPPFGGEQFF
NA,TRBJ2-7,TRBD2,TRBV28,TGTGCCAGCTCGGGGGGGACCCCCCCCCACGAGCAGTACTTC,CASSGGTPPHEQYF
NA,TRBJ2-6,NA,TRBV7-2,TGTGCCAGCAGCTTAGGCGGGGCGCAGGGGGCCAACGTCCTGACTTTC,CASSLGGAQGANVLTF
NA,TRBJ1-5,NA,TRBV28,TGTGCCAGCAACAGGGACAATCAGCCCCAGCATTTT,CASNRDNQPQHF
NA,TRBJ2-3,NA,TRBV7-2,TGTGCCAGCAGCACCCCAGGGTTTACTAGCACAGATACGCAGTATTTT,CASSTPGFTSTDTQYF
NA,TRBJ2-3,NA,TRBV6-1,TGTGCCAGCAGTGAAGTGGAACGGGAGTATGTAGATACGCAGTATTTT,CASSEVEREYVDTQYF
NA,TRBJ2-1,NA,TRBV28,TGTGCCCATAAGAGGCGGAGCTCCTACAATGAGCAGTTCTTC,CAHKRRSSYNEQFF
NA,TRBJ2-2,TRBD1,TRBV28,TGTGCCAGCAGTTACAGGGGGTCCGGGGAGCTGTTTTTT,CASSYRGSGELFF
NA,TRBJ2-7,TRBD2,TRBV11-2,TGTGCCAGCCACCGTCGACTAGCGGGAGGACCCGAGCAGTACTTC,CASHRRLAGGPEQYF
NA,TRBJ1-6,NA,TRBV7-2,TGTGCCAGCAGCTTGGACAGTGGAATTTCACCCCTCCACTTT,CASSLDSGISPLHF
NA,TRBJ1-4,NA,TRBV5-6,TGTGCCAGCAGCTTAGGGGGTTTTGAAAAACTGTTTTTT,CASSLGGFEKLFF
NA,TRBJ1-2,NA,TRBV28,TGTGCCAGCAGCTCCTCTCAGGGGAGTTTCTATGGCTACACCTTC,CASSSSQGSFYGYTF
NA,TRBJ1-2,TRBD1,TRBV7-9,TGTGCCAGCAGTCGGACAGGACCGATTGAGGGCTATGGCTACACCTTC,CASSRTGPIEGYGYTF
few,TRBJ2-3,TRBD2,TRBV7-9,TGTGCCAGCGGCAGCGGGGTAGATACGCAGTATTTT,CASGSGVDTQYF
NA,TRBJ2-2,NA,TRBV29-1,TGCAGCGTACAACGGGAGCAGGGCGGGGAGCTGTTTTTT,CSVQREQGGELFF
NA,TRBJ2-7,TRBD1,TRBV5-6,TGTGCCAGCAGCTTGGGGACAGGGGTGGTTAAGGGGCAGTACTTC,CASSLGTGVVKGQYF
NA,TRBJ2-1,NA,TRBV2,TGTGCCAGCAGTGAACGGTCCAGACTAGTCGTCAATGAGCAGTTCTTC,CASSERSRLVVNEQFF
NA,TRBJ1-1,NA,TRBV18,TGTGCCAGCTCACCCACCAGGACAAACACTGAAGCTTTCTTT,CASSPTRTNTEAFF
NA,TRBJ2-3,TRBD2,TRBV6-5,TGTGCCAGCAGAACACTAGCGGTCACAGATACGCAGTATTTT,CASRTLAVTDTQYF